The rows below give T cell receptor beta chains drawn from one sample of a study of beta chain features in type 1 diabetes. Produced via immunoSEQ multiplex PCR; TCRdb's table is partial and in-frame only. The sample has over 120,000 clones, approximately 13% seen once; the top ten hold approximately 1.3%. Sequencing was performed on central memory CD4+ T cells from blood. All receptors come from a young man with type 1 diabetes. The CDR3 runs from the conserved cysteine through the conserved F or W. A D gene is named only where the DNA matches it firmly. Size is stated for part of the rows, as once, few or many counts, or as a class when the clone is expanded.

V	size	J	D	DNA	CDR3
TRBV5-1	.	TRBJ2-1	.	TGCGCCAGCAGCTCTCGTCGAGCGGCTGTGGTCGATGAGCAGTTCTTC	CASSSRRAAVVDEQFF
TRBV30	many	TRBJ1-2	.	TGTGCCTGGAGGGCTCCGGACCAGTCGGGAGCCTTC	CAWRAPDQSGAF
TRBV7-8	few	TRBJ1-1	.	TGTGCCAGCAGCCCCCGGGGGGGGTCAGGCCTGCCCCATATGAACACTGAAGCTTTCTTT	CASSPRGGSGLPHMNTEAFF
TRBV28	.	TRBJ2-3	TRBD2	TGTGCCAGCGGCGGCGGGAGTACGGATACGCAGTATTTT	CASGGGSTDTQYF
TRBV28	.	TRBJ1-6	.	TGTGCCAGCAGTTTCCCGGGTTACTTACCCGGAGTTGATAATTCACCCCTCCACTTT	CASSFPGYLPGVDNSPLHF
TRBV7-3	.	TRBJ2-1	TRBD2	TGTGCCAGCAGGCGCCATGGGACTAGCGGGGGAGCCTACAATGAGCAGTTCTTC	CASRRHGTSGGAYNEQFF
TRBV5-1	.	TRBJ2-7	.	TGCGCCAGCAGCTCGACAGACTACGAGCAGTACTTC	CASSSTDYEQYF
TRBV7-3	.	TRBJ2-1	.	TGTGCCAGCAGCTTCGTAGGGGGGTATAACAATGAGCAGTTCTTC	CASSFVGGYNNEQFF
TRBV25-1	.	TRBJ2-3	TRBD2	TGTGCCAGCAGTGAAGCACTAGCGAGCACAGATACGCAGTATTTT	CASSEALASTDTQYF
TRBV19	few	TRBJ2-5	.	TGTGCCAGTAGTCGACAGGAGGGTCTTCTAGAGACCCAGTACTTC	CASSRQEGLLETQYF
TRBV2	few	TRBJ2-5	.	TGTGCCAGCAGTCGACAAGCACAGGGCCAAGAGACCCAGTACTTC	CASSRQAQGQETQYF
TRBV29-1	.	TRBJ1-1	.	TGCAGCGTTGAAGGGTCGACCTTCGGTACTGAAGCTTTCTTT	CSVEGSTFGTEAFF
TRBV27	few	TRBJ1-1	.	TGTGCCAGCAGTTTCCGGCCGATGAACACTGAAGCTTTCTTT	CASSFRPMNTEAFF
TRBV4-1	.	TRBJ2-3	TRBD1	TGCGCCAGCAGCCAACAGACCACAGGGGGCGGCACAGATACGCAGTATTTT	CASSQQTTGGGTDTQYF
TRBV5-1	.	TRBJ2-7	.	TGCGCCAGCAGCTTGGCCCTCAGCCCTCTCGAATACGAGCAGTACTTC	CASSLALSPLEYEQYF
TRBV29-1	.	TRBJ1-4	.	TGCAGCGTTGGCGAGGGATCTGCAACTAATGAAAAACTGTTTTTT	CSVGEGSATNEKLFF
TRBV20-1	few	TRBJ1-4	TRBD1	TGCAGTGCTGGACAGGGAGGAAAACTGTTTTTT	CSAGQGGKLFF
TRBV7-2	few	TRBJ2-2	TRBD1	TGTGCCAGCAGCCAAGAGAGGACAGGGGCCGGGGAGCTGTTTTTT	CASSQERTGAGELFF
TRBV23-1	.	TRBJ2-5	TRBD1	TGCGCCAGCAGTCAAGCGACAGGGTGCCTAGAGACCCAGTACTTC	CASSQATGCLETQYF
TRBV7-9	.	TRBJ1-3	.	TGTGCCAGCAGCTCGGGGCACTCTGGAAACACCATATATTTT	CASSSGHSGNTIYF
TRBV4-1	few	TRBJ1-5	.	TGCGCCAGCAGCCAAGAGTGGGGCGGAAATCAGCCCCAGCATTTT	CASSQEWGGNQPQHF
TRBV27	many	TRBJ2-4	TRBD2	TGTGCCAGCAGTACCATAGCGGGGAAATGGGGAAACATTCAGTACTTC	CASSTIAGKWGNIQYF
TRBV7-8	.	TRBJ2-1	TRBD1	TGTGCCAGCAGCTCCATGGACAGGAGCTCCTACAATGAGCAGTTCTTC	CASSSMDRSSYNEQFF
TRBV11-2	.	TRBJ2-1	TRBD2	TGTGCCAGCAGCTTAGAGCTAGCGGGGGGGCATGAGCAGTTCTTC	CASSLELAGGHEQFF
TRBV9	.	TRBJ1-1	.	TGTGCCAGCAGCGTAGGTAGGCACGCGAACACTGAAGCTTTCTTT	CASSVGRHANTEAFF
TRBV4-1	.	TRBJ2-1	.	TGCGCCAGCAGCTCCCCGGGGCCGAGGGAGCAGTTCTTC	CASSSPGPREQFF
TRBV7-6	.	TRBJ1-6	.	TGTGCCAGCAGCTTAGTATCGAGAAGCACATATAATTCACCCCTCCACTTT	CASSLVSRSTYNSPLHF
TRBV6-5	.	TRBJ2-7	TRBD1	TGTGCCAGCAGGACCGGGACAGGGGCATCCTACGAGCAGTACTTC	CASRTGTGASYEQYF
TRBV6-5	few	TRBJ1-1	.	TGTGCCAGCAGTTACGGACCGAAGAACACTGAAGCTTTCTTT	CASSYGPKNTEAFF
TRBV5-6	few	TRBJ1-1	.	TGTGCCAGCAGCTTGATAGAGTCCGGGAACACTGAAGCTTTCTTT	CASSLIESGNTEAFF
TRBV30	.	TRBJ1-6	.	TGTGCCCCCTTAAGCGGGGCCGAATTTTCACCCCTCCACTTT	CAPLSGAEFSPLHF
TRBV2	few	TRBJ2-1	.	TGTGCCAGCAACCCGGGACACTCCTACAATGAGCAGTTCTTC	CASNPGHSYNEQFF
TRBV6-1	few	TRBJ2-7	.	TGTGCCAGCAGCCTGGGGAGCTACTACGAGCAGTACTTC	CASSLGSYYEQYF
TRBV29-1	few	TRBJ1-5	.	TGCAGCGTTGTGTCGAGTAGCAATCAGCCCCAGCATTTT	CSVVSSSNQPQHF
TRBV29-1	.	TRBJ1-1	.	TGCAGCGTTGCCCCCGGCGGTAGGGCCACGAACACTGAAGCTTTCTTT	CSVAPGGRATNTEAFF
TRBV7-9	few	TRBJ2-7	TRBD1	TGTGCCAGCAGCTTAGGAGGACAGGGGTCCTACGAGCAGTACTTC	CASSLGGQGSYEQYF
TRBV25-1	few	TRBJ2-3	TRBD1	TGTGCCAGCAGTGAATATAAGACAGGGAATGGAGATACGCAGTATTTT	CASSEYKTGNGDTQYF
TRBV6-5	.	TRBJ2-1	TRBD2	TGTGCCAGCAGCGGACTAGCGGGGAACCATGAGCAGTTCTTC	CASSGLAGNHEQFF
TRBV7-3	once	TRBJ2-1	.	TGTGCCAGCAGCTTCCTCGGGGAAGGCAATGAGCAGTTCTTC	CASSFLGEGNEQFF
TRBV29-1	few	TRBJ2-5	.	TGCAGCGTTGAATGGCTAGCTCAGACCCAGTACTTC	CSVEWLAQTQYF
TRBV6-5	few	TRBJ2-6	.	TGTGCCAGCAGTCCGGGCATCTCTGGGGCCAACGTCCTGACTTTC	CASSPGISGANVLTF
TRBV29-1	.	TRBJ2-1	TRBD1	TGCAGCGTTCGGGACAGTGGGGTTCGAGAGCAGTTCTTC	CSVRDSGVREQFF
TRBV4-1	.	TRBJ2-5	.	TGCGCCAGCAGCCAAGATTGGGGGGCGAAGACCCAGTACTTC	CASSQDWGAKTQYF
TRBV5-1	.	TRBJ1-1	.	TGCGCCAGCAGCTTTGGTAACACAGGGATGCAGAACACTGAAGCTTTCTTT	CASSFGNTGMQNTEAFF
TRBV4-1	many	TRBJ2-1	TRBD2	TGCGCCAGCAGCCAAGCGCGGCGCGGGGGGAAGGTTGAGCAGTTCTTC	CASSQARRGGKVEQFF